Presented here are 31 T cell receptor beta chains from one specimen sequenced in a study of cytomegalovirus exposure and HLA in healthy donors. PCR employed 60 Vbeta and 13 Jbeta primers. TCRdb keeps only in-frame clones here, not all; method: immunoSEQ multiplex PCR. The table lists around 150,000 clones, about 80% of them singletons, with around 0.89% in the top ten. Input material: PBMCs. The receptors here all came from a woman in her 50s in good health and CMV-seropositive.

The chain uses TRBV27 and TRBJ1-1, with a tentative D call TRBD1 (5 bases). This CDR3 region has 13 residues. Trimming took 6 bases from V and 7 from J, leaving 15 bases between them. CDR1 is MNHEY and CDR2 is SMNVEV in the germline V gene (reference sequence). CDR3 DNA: TGTGCCAGCAGCCGAAATAGGGGCGGTGAAGCTTTCTTT. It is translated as CASSRNRGGEAFF.

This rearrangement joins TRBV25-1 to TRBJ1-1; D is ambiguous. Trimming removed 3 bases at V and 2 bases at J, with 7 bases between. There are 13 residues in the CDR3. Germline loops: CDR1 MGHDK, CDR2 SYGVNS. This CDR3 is CASSDPLNTEAFF. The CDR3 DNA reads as TGTGCCAGCAGTGACCCACTTAACACTGAAGCTTTCTTT. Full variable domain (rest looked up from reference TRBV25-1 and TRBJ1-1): EADIYQTPRYLVIGTGKKITLECSQTMGHDKMYWYQQDPGMELHLIHYSYGVNSTEKGDLSSESTVSRIRTEHFPLTLESARPSHTSQYLCASSDPLNTEAFFGQGTRLTVV.

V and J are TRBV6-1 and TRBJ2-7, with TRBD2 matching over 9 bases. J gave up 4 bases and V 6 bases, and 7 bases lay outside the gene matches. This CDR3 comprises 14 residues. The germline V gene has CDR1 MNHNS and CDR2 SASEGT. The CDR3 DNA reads TGTGCCAGCAGGGGTAGCGGGAGTTTATACGAGCAGTACTTC. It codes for CASRGSGSLYEQYF.

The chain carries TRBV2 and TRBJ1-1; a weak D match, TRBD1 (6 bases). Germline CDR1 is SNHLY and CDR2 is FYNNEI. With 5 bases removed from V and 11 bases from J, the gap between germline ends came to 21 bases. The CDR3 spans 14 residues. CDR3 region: CASSYYGTPSGAFF. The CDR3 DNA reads TGTGCCAGCAGTTACTACGGGACACCCTCGGGGGCTTTCTTT.

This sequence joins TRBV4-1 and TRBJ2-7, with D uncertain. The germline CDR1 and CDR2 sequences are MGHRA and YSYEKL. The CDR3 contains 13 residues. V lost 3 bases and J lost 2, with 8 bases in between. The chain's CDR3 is CASSHGETYEQYF. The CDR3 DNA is TGCGCCAGCAGCCACGGAGAGACCTACGAGCAGTACTTC.

In nucleotides, the CDR3 is TGTGCCACCCGGGGGGGCGGGGAGACCCAGTACTTC. Residues: CATRGGGETQYF. The chain employs TRBV10-3 and TRBJ2-5; 8 bases are shared with TRBD2. CDR1 and CDR2 from the germline V gene are ENHRY and SYGVKD. The CDR3 spans 12 residues. J was trimmed by 5 bases and V by 10 bases; bases with no gene match: 6.

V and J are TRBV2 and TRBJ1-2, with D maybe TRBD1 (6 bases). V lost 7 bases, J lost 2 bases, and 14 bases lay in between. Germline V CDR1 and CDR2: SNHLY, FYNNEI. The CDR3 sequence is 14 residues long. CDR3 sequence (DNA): TGTGCCAGCACCCGGGGGGGCCGGAACTATGGCTACACCTTC. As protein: CASTRGGRNYGYTF.

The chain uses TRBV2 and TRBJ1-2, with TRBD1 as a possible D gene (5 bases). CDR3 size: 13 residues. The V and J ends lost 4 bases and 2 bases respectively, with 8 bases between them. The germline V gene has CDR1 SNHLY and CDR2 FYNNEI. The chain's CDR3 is CASSVSGNYGYTF. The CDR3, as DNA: TGTGCCAGCAGTGTTTCAGGGAACTATGGCTACACCTTC.

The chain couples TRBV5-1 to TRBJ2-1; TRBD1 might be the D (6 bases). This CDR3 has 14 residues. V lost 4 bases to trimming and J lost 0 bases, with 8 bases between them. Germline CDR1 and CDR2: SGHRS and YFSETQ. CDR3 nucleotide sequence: TGCGCCAGCAGCCGGACAGCCTCCTACAATGAGCAGTTCTTC. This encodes CASSRTASYNEQFF.

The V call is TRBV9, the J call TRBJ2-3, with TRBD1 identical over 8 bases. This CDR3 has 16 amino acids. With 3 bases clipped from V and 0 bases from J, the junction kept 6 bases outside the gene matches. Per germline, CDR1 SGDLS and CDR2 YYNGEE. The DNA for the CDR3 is TGTGCCAGCAGCGAGGGACAGGATCCTAGCACAGATACGCAGTATTTT. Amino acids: CASSEGQDPSTDTQYF. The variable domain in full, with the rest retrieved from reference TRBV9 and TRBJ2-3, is DSGVTQTPKHLITATGQRVTLRCSPRSGDLSVYWYQQSLDQGLQFLIQYYNGEERAKGNILERFSAQQFPDLHSELNLSSLELGDSALYFCASSEGQDPSTDTQYFGPGTRLTVL.

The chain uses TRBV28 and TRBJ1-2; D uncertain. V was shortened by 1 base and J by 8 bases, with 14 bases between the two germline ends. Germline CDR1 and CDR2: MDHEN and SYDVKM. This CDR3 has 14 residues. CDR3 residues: CASSLLRDSKGYTF. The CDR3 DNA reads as TGTGCCAGCAGTTTATTGCGGGATTCGAAGGGCTACACCTTC.

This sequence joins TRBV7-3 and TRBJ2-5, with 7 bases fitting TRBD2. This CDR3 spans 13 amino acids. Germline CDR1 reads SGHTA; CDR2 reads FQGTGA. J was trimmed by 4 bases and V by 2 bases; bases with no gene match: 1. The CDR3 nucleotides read TGTGCCAGCAGCTTATGGGGGGGAGAGACCCAGTACTTC. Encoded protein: CASSLWGGETQYF.

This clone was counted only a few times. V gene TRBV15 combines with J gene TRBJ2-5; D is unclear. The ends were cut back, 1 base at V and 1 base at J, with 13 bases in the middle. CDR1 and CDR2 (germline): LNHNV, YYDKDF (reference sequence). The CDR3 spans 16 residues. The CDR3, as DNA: TGTGCCACCAGCAGAGCGAAACAGAGTATCCAAGAGACCCAGTACTTC. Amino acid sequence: CATSRAKQSIQETQYF. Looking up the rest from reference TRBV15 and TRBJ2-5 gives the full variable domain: DAMVIQNPRYQVTQFGKPVTLSCSQTLNHNVMYWYQQKSSQAPKLLFHYYDKDFNNEADTPDNFQSRRPNTSFCFLDIRSPGLGDTAMYLCATSRAKQSIQETQYFGPGTRLLVL.

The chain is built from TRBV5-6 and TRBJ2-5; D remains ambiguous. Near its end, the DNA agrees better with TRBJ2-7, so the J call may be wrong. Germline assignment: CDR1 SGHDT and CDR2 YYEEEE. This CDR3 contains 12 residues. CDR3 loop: CASSQLPYEQYF. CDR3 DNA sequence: TGTGCCAGCAGCCAATTACCCTACGAGCAGTACTTC.

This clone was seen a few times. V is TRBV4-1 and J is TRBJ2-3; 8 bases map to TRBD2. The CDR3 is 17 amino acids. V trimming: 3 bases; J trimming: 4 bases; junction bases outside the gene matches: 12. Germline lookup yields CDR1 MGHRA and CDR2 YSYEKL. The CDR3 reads CASSQETGGPFADTQYF. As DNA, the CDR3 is TGCGCCAGCAGCCAGGAAACGGGGGGGCCTTTCGCAGATACGCAGTATTTT.

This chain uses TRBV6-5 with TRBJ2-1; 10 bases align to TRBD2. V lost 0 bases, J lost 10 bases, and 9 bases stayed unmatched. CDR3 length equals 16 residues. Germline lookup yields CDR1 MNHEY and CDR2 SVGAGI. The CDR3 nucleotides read TGTGCCAGCAGTTACTCGAAGTCTAGCGGGAGTGGCGAGCAGTTCTTC. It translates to CASSYSKSSGSGEQFF.

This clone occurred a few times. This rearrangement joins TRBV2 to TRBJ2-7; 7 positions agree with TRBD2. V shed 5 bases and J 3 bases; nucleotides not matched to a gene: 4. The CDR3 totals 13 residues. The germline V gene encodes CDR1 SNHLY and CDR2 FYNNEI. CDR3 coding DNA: TGTGCCAGCAGTCGACGGGGGGTCTACGAGCAGTACTTC. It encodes CASSRRGVYEQYF.

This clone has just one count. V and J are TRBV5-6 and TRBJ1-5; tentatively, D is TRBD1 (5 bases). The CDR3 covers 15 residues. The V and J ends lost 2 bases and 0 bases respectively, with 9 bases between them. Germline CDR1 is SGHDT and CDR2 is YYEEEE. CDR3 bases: TGTGCCAGCAGCTTAGGGGCATTTAGCAATCAGCCCCAGCATTTT. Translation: CASSLGAFSNQPQHF.

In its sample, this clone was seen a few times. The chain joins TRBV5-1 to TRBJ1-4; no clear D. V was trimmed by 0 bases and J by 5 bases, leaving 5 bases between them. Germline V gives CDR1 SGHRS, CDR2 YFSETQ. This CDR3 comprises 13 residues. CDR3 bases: TGCGCCAGCAGCTTGGCCGGGAATGAAAAACTGTTTTTT. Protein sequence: CASSLAGNEKLFF.

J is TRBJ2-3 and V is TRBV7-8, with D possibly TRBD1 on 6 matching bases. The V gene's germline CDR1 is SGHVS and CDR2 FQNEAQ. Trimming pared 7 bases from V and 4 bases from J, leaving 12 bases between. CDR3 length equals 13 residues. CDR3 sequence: CASMRGSPDTQYF. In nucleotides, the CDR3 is TGTGCCAGCATGAGGGGGTCGCCAGATACGCAGTATTTT.

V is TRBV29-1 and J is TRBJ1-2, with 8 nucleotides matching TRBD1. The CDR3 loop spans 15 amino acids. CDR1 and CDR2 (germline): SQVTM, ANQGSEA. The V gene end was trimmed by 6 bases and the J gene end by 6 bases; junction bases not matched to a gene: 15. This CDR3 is CSVGRAGQGTDGYTF. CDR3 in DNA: TGCAGCGTGGGGAGGGCCGGACAGGGCACTGATGGCTACACCTTC. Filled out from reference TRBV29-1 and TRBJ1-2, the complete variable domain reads SAVISQKPSRDICQRGTSLTIQCQVDSQVTMMFWYRQQPGQSLTLIATANQGSEATYESGFVIDKFPISRPNLTFSTLTVSNMSPEDSSIYLCSVGRAGQGTDGYTFGSGTRLTVV.

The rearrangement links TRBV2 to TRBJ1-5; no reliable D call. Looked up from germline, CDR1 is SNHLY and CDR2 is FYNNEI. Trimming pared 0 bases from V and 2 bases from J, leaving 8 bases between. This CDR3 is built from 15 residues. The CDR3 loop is CASSEALRRNQPQHF. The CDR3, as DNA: TGTGCCAGCAGTGAAGCGTTGCGTCGCAATCAGCCCCAGCATTTT.

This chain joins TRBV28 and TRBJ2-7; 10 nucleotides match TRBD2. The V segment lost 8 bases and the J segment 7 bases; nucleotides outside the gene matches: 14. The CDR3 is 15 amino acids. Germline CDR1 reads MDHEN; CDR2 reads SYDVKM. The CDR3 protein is CASSRLAGGRREQYF. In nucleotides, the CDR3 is TGTGCCAGCTCTCGGTTAGCGGGAGGACGTAGAGAGCAGTACTTC.

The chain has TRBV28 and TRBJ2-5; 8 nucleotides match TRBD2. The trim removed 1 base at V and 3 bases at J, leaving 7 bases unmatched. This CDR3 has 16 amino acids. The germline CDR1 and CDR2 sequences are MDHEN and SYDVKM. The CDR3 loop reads CASSLSLPAGEETQYF. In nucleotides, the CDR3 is TGTGCCAGCAGTTTATCCCTCCCAGCGGGGGAAGAGACCCAGTACTTC.

The CDR3 loop is CASSRQVDYEQYF. The DNA of the CDR3 is TGTGCCAGCAGCCGACAGGTGGACTACGAGCAGTACTTC. The V and J genes are TRBV5-8 and TRBJ2-7; perhaps TRBD1 as D (6 bases). The CDR3 contains 13 residues. Germline V lookup: CDR1 SGHTS, CDR2 YDEGEE. The V end was cut by 4 bases, the J end by 3 bases, with 11 bases between.

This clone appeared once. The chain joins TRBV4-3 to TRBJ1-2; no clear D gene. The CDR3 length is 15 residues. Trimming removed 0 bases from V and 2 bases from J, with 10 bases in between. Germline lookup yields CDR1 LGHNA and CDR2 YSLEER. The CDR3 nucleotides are TGCGCCAGCAGCCAAGATTTGACAAGCAACTATGGCTACACCTTC. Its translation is CASSQDLTSNYGYTF.

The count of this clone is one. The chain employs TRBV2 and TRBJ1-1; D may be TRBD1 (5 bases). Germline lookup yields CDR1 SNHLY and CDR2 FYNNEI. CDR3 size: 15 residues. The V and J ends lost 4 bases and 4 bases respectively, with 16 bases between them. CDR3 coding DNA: TGTGCCAGCAGTGTCGAAGGGGCAAGTGGCACTGAAGCTTTCTTT. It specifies CASSVEGASGTEAFF. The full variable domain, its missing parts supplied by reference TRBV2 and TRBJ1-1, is EPEVTQTPSHQVTQMGQEVILRCVPISNHLYFYWYRQILGQKVEFLVSFYNNEISEKSEIFDDQFSVERPDGSNFTLKIRSTKLEDSAMYFCASSVEGASGTEAFFGQGTRLTVV.

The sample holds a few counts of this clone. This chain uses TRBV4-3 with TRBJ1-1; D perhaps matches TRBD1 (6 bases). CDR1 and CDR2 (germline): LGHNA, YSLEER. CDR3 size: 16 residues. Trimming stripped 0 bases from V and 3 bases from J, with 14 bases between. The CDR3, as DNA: TGCGCCAGCAGCCAAGAGTTGGGGGCGCGGTACACTGAAGCTTTCTTT. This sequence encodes CASSQELGARYTEAFF.

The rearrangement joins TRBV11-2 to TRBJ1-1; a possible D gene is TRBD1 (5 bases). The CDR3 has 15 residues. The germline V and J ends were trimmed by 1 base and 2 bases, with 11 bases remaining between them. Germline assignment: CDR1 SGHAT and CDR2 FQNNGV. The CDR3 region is CASSLGSRTNTEAFF. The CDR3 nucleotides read TGTGCCAGCAGCTTAGGCTCCAGGACAAACACTGAAGCTTTCTTT.

The CDR3, as DNA: TGTGCCAGCAGCTTAGGCGGGAGCTCTGGGGCCAACGTCCTGACTTTC. It translates to CASSLGGSSGANVLTF. The chain has TRBV11-3 and TRBJ2-6; 7 bases align to TRBD2. This CDR3 comprises 16 residues. The germline CDR1 and CDR2 sequences are SGHNT and YENEEA. The junction had 0 bases not matched to a gene; V was cut back by 1 base and J by 0 bases.

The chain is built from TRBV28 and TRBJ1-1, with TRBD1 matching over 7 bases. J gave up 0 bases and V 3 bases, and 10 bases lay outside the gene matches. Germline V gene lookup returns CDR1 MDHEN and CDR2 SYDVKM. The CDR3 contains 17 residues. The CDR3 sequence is CASSLPPGQAVNTEAFF. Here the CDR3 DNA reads TGTGCCAGCAGTTTGCCTCCTGGACAGGCTGTGAACACTGAAGCTTTCTTT.